The 7 T cell receptor beta chains below were found in one sample sequenced in a study of neoadjuvant anti-PD-1 for oral cavity cancer. As to time point: after neoadjuvant nivolumab, at surgical resection. Data came from immunoSEQ multiplex PCR; TCRdb stores just in-frame clones and leaves some out. The sample has approximately 10,000 clones, approximately 64% seen once. The sample consisted of PBMCs, taken after nivolumab (anti-PD-1) treatment. These receptors were taken from a person between 40 and 79 years old with oral cavity squamous cell carcinoma.

This chain connects TRBV19 to TRBJ1-5; weak D call: TRBD1 (6 bases). This CDR3 region has 17 residues. V gave up 0 bases and J gave up 4 bases, with 16 bases separating them. Germline-derived CDR1 and CDR2 are LNHDA and SQIVND (reference sequence). This CDR3 is CASSIDLLGAGNQPQHF. As DNA, the CDR3 is TGTGCCAGTAGTATAGATCTATTGGGGGCAGGGAATCAGCCCCAGCATTTT.

CDR3 protein: CASSLGGSYNEQFF. CDR3 bases: TGTGCCAGTAGTTTAGGGGGATCCTACAATGAGCAGTTCTTC. The chain couples TRBV19 to TRBJ2-1; a weak D match, TRBD1 (6 bases). CDR1 is LNHDA and CDR2 is SQIVND in the germline V gene (reference sequence). This CDR3 contains 14 residues. Between the trimmed V and J ends, which lost 5 bases and 1 base, there was a span of 9 bases.

The J gene is TRBJ2-7, the V gene TRBV5-6; TRBD1 might be the D (6 bases). Germline values: CDR1 SGHDT, CDR2 YYEEEE. V gave up 1 base and J gave up 7 bases, with 18 bases separating them. CDR3 size: 15 residues. The CDR3 bases are TGTGCCAGCAGCTTGCAGGGGCCGGGAACGGGGGAGCAGTACTTC. This codes for CASSLQGPGTGEQYF. Filled out from reference TRBV5-6 and TRBJ2-7, the complete variable domain reads DAGVTQSPTHLIKTRGQQVTLRCSPKSGHDTVSWYQQALGQGPQFIFQYYEEEERQRGNFPDRFSGHQFPNYSSELNVNALLLGDSALYLCASSLQGPGTGEQYFGPGTRLTVT.

This sequence joins TRBV10-2 and TRBJ1-2, with D possibly being TRBD1 (5 bases). From germline, CDR1 is WSHSY and CDR2 SAAADI. Trimming removed 4 bases at V and 3 bases at J, with 15 bases between. This CDR3 has 15 amino acids. In DNA form, the CDR3 reads TGCGCCAGCAGTGCCGAGGGGTCCACTTACTATGGCTACACCTTC. Residues: CASSAEGSTYYGYTF.

The V call is TRBV30, the J call TRBJ2-7, with 8 bases lining up with TRBD2. This CDR3 region has 15 residues. V was clipped by 0 bases and J by 3 bases; unmatched bases: 7. Germline V lookup: CDR1 GTSNPN, CDR2 SVGIG (reference sequence). CDR3 sequence: CAWSVRRAGDYEQYF. The CDR3 DNA reads as TGTGCCTGGAGTGTACGCAGAGCGGGAGACTACGAGCAGTACTTC.

This chain links TRBV6-1 with TRBJ2-1; no firm D call. This CDR3 region has 12 residues. The germline V and J ends were trimmed by 3 bases and 10 bases, with 10 bases remaining between them. Germline CDR1 is MNHNS and CDR2 is SASEGT. The CDR3 reads CASSDVGLEQFF. DNA for the CDR3: TGTGCCAGCAGTGACGTGGGTCTAGAGCAGTTCTTC.

The chain links TRBV2 to TRBJ1-1, with no clear D. V shed 8 bases and J shed 1 base, with 8 bases lying between them. CDR3 length equals 12 residues. CDR1 is SNHLY, CDR2 FYNNEI, per germline. CDR3 sequence reads: CASGPRNTEAFF. The CDR3 DNA reads as TGTGCCAGCGGCCCGAGGAACACTGAAGCTTTCTTT.